This T cell receptor beta chain comes out of a study of T cell repertoires in aging, cancer and after chemotherapy. Study overall: Repeat sampling of healthy donors over several months to years showed clear clonal overlap. Study conclusions and caveats: These repertoire data do not allow conclusions about immunological memory after chemotherapy.

A single count supports this clonotype. Its specificity is not known. Multiplex touch-down PCR with TRB-A/B primers amplified rearranged V-D-J TRB sequences. TCRdb used MiXCR to reprocess the multiplex PCR reads, holding one entry per CDR3 protein. The sample includes 10,000 to 15,000 distinct CDR3 sequences, less than 40% of them seen just once. Per the germline V gene, CDR1 is LNHDA and CDR2 is SQIVND (reference sequence). V lost 9 bases and J 3 bases, leaving 21 bases between the germline ends. CDR3 size: 15 residues. TCR beta rearrangements were amplified from peripheral blood genomic DNA. The clonotype originates from a human donor in good health. The donor label of this sample is uncertain. Material for sequencing was blood. This chain joins TRBV19 and TRBJ2-7, with D perhaps matching TRBD1 (6 bases). The CDR3 region has the DNA TGTGCCAGCAGGGAATGGACAGCAACCCTCTACGAGCAGTACTTC. Translation: CASREWTATLYEQYF.